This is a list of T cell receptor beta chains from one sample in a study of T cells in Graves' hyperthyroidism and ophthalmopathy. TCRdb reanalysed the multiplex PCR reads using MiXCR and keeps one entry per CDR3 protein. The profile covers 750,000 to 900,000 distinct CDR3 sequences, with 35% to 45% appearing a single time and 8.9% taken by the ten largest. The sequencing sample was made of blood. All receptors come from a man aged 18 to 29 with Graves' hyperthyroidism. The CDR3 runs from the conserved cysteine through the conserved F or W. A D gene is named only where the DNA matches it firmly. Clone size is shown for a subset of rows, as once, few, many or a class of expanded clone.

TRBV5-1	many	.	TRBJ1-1	TGCGCCAGCAGCTTGGCCGGTGACAGGACTGAAGCTTTCTTT	CASSLAGDRTEAFF
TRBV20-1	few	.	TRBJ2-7	TGCAGTGCTGCGGGCGTCTCCTACGAGCAGTACTTC	CSAAGVSYEQYF
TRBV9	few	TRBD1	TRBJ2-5	TGTGCCAGCACCTCCAGGGACAGGGAGTTGGAGACCCAGTACTTC	CASTSRDRELETQYF
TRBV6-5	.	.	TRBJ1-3	TGTGCCAGCAGTACCCCCAGTCGAGGAAACACCATATATTTT	CASSTPSRGNTIYF
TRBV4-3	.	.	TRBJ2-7	TGCGCCAGCAGCCAACTACCCGGGACACCAGCTGCCTACGAGCAGTACTTC	CASSQLPGTPAAYEQYF
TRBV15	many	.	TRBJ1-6	TGTGCCACCAGCAGAGATTGGGGGGGGCTGGAGAGGGATTCACCCCTCCACTTT	CATSRDWGGLERDSPLHF
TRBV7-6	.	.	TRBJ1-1	TGTGCCAGCAGCTCGACAGCGCACACTGAAGCTTTCTTT	CASSSTAHTEAFF
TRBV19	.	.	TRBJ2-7	TGTGCCAGTAGTATGGACAGCGGCCTCTCCTACGAGCAGTACTTC	CASSMDSGLSYEQYF
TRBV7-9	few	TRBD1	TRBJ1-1	TGTGCCAGCAGCTTGCAGGGGGCATCCCCTGAAGCTTTCTTT	CASSLQGASPEAFF
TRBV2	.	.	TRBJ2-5	TGTGCCAGCAGTGAAGCGGGGGTCCAGTACTTC	CASSEAGVQYF
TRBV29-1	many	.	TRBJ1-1	TGCAGCGTTGAGCTTTATTCTGAAGCTTTCTTT	CSVELYSEAFF
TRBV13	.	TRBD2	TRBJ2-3	TGTGCCAGCAGCACGCCGACTAGCGGAGACACAGATACGCAGTATTTT	CASSTPTSGDTDTQYF
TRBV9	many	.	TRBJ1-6	TGTGCCAGCAGCGTAGAGGGGAATTCACCCCTCCACTTT	CASSVEGNSPLHF
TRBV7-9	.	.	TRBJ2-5	TGTGCCAGCAGTCGGAGGGAGACTTTGGAGACCCAGTACTTC	CASSRRETLETQYF
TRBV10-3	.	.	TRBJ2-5	TGTGCCAGCAGTGACGGGGGAGGCAGCCAAGAGACCCAGTACTTC	CASSDGGGSQETQYF
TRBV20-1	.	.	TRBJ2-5	TGCAGCGTTAGAGGGTCCGGTCGAGAGACCCAGTACTTC	CSVRGSGRETQYF
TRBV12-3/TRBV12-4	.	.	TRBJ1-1	TGTGCCAGCAGTTTAAGGGAAGAAGCTTTCTTT	CASSLREEAFF
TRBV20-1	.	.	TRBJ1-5	TGCAGTGCTAGAATAGGCGCGAGCAATCAGCCCCAGCATTTT	CSARIGASNQPQHF
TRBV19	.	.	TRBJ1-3	TGTGCCAGTAGTCTACGAGGCGGAACCTATCAATCCGCCGGAAACACCATATATTTT	CASSLRGGTYQSAGNTIYF
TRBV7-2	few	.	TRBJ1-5	TGTGCCAGCAGCCAAGAAACCAGTAATCAGCCCCAGCATTTT	CASSQETSNQPQHF
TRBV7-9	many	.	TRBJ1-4	TGTGCCAGCAGCTTAGCCTCAGGGCAAAAACTGTTTTTT	CASSLASGQKLFF
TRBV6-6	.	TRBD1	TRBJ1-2	TGTGCCAGCAGTTATCACGCCGGACAGGGCCTATGGGGCTACACCTTC	CASSYHAGQGLWGYTF
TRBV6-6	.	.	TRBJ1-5	TGTGCCAGCCTCAGGGTGGGGAATCAGCCCCAGCATTTT	CASLRVGNQPQHF
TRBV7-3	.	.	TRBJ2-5	TGTGCCAGCAGTAGTTCCGGGGAGCTCCAAGAGACCCAGTACTTC	CASSSSGELQETQYF
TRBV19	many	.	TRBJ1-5	TGTGCCAGTACCGACAGTCCCAATCAGCCCCAGCATTTT	CASTDSPNQPQHF
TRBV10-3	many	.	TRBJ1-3	TGTGCCATCGGACGTCAGGAGGGAAACACCATATATTTT	CAIGRQEGNTIYF
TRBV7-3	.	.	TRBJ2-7	TGTGCCAGCAGCTTAATAGATCTCTCCTACGAGCAGTACTTC	CASSLIDLSYEQYF
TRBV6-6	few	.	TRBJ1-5	TGTGCCAGCAGTGAACAGGTCGAGGGCAATCAGCCCCAGCATTTT	CASSEQVEGNQPQHF
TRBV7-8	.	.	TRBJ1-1	TGTGCCAGCAGCTTAGATTCGGGGGTAGGGGAGACTGAAGCTTTCTTT	CASSLDSGVGETEAFF
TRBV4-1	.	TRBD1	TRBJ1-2	TGTGCCAGCAGCCCCTCGGGACAGCGGTTTGGCTACACCTTC	CASSPSGQRFGYTF
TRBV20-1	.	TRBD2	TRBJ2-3	TGCAGTGCTGGGGGGCTAGCGGGGGGACCCACAGATACGCAGTATTTT	CSAGGLAGGPTDTQYF
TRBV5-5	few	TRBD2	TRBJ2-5	TGTGCTAGCGGTACTAGCGGCCAAGAGACCCAGTACTTC	CASGTSGQETQYF
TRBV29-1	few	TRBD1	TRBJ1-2	TGCAGCGTTGGCGCCGGGACAGGGGATCCCTATGGCTACACCTTC	CSVGAGTGDPYGYTF
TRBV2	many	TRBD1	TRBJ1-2	TGTGCCAGCAGTGATGACAGGGGGGGTTACTATGGCTACACCTTC	CASSDDRGGYYGYTF
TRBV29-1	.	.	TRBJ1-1	TGCAGCGTTGTAGGGGGGATCGGGGTTGGAGCTTTCTTT	CSVVGGIGVGAFF
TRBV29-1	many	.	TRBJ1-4	TGCAGCGTTGGAAGGGTGGGAGGTGGTGAAAAACTGTTTTTT	CSVGRVGGGEKLFF
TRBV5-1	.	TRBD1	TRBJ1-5	TGCGCCAGCAGCCATGCCAGGGGGCGGGAGACCCAGCATTTT	CASSHARGRETQHF
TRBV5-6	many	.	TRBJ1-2	TGTGCCAGCAGCCTCAGGGACCTGGGCTACACCTTC	CASSLRDLGYTF
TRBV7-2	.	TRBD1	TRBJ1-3	TGTGCCAGCAGTAACCGGGACAGTGGAAACACCATATATTTT	CASSNRDSGNTIYF
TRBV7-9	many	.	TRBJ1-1	TGTGCCAGCAGCCTCAGAGGGGTGAACACTGAAGCTTTCTTT	CASSLRGVNTEAFF
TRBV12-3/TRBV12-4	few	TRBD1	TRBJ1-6	TGTGCCAGCAGTACGACAGGGGAATCACCCCTCCACTTT	CASSTTGESPLHF
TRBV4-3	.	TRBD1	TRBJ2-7	TGTGCCAGCAGCCAAGTGAGGGACAGCTACGAGCAGTACTTC	CASSQVRDSYEQYF
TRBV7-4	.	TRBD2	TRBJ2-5	TGTGCCAGCAGCCAAGAGGGGACTAGCGGAGATACGCAGTACTTC	CASSQEGTSGDTQYF
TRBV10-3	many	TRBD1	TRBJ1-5	TGTGCCAGCGGACAGGGTAATCAGCCCCAGCATTTT	CASGQGNQPQHF
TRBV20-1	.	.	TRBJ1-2	TGCAGTGCTAGAGAGGGGCAGGGCCACTATGGCTACACCTTC	CSAREGQGHYGYTF
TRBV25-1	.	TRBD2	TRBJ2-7	TGTGCCAGCAGTCCCAGCGGGGGGTTACCCTACGAGCAGTACTTC	CASSPSGGLPYEQYF
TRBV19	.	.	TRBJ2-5	TGTGCCAGTAGTATACTAGGGAAAGAGACCCAGTACTTC	CASSILGKETQYF
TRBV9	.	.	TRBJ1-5	TGTGCCAGCAGCGCCACAGTGGGCAATCAGCCCCAGCATTTT	CASSATVGNQPQHF